This T cell receptor (beta chain) was retrieved from a study of shared T cell receptors in the human thymus. TCRdb's copy holds only in-frame clones and misses some; the assay was immunoSEQ multiplex PCR. This sample carries 600,000 to 900,000 clones, approximately 85% of them seen once, and the ten largest clones take roughly 0.01%. Trimming took off 4 bases at V and 5 bases at J, with 13 bases between the two ends. Looked up from germline, CDR1 is WNHNN and CDR2 is SYGVQD (reference sequence). CDR3 size: 14 residues. These same records also appear under a second study, on human thymus T cells. From that paper: In corrective heart surgery, resections were taken, and these provided the thymus tissue.

The J gene is TRBJ2-3, the V gene TRBV10-1, with TRBD2 as a possible D gene (5 bases). Sample: thymocytes. The sequence derives from a girl less than two years old with a congenital heart defect. In DNA form, the CDR3 reads TGCGCCAGCAGTGTTGCGGGCTTGGGAGATACGCAGTATTTT. It specifies CASSVAGLGDTQYF.